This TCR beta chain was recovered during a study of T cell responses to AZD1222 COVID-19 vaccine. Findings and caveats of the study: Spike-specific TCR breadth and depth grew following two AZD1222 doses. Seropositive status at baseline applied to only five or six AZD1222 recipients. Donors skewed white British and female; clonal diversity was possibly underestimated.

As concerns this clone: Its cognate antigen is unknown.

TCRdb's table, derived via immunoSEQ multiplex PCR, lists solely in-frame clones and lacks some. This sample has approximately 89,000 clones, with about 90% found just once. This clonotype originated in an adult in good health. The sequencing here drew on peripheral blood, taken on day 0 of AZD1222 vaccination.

The CDR3 protein is CASSPGETGAYSNQPQHF. The CDR3 nucleotides read TGCGCCAGCAGCCCGGGGGAAACAGGAGCTTATAGCAATCAGCCCCAGCATTTT. V and J are TRBV4-1 and TRBJ1-5, with a tentative D call TRBD1 (5 bases). CDR1 is MGHRA, CDR2 YSYEKL, per germline. V lost 4 bases to trimming and J lost 0 bases, with 19 bases between them. The CDR3 loop spans 18 amino acids.